What follows is one T cell receptor (beta chain) and its context. No antigen is known for it. At one of its ends the junction is not consistent with the germline gene, which may arise from a read error. Preparation of the library involved multiplex PCR. This sample was sequenced with an Illumina HiSeq 2500. TCRbeta libraries were constructed through three rounds of nested PCR with primers (Table S4) according to protocols adapted from ARM-PCR. PCR products of 200-500 bp were gel-excised and purified with the QIAquick gel extraction kit before sequencing. The paper's data handling went like this. Trimmomatic was used to clean the reads, FLASH was used to merge the reads into complete CDR3 sequences, and MiTCR was used to assign the reads to V(D)J germline segments. VDJtools was used to compute clonal diversity as the inverse Simpson's index. A read counted as productive if the sequence was in-frame and lacked a premature stop codon. The public reads were quality trimmed at Q25 with fastp and then assembled into clones with MiXCR by TCRdb, keeping productive beta chains. Each CDR3 protein appears once, grouped with its most common genes and DNA. TCRdb, rather than the study authors, made the V and J calls. In all, the sample holds about 90,000 distinct CDR3 sequences, and around three quarters of those were seen once. In total, the top ten clones hold 21% of the sample.

Including cysteine and phenylalanine, the CDR3 has 15 amino acids. The retained sequence is limited to the CDR3, 45 bases, with the frame set at the first base. RNA was isolated from bulk unsorted tissue, and RNA quality was assessed with a NanoDrop ND-1000 and an Agilent 2100. Distant non-tumor tissue taken more than 3 cm from the tumor edge was used as the normal lung sample. The donors were newly diagnosed lung cancer patients admitted for thoracic surgery in China from August to November 2014 who had not received prior chemotherapy. The study excluded patients who had received radiotherapy or chemotherapy before or who had another cancer at the same time. Surgical tissue pieces of roughly 1-2 cm3 were preserved in RNAlater solution and were kept at -80 degrees C until use. The entry originates in a study of tumor and adjacent non-tumor tissue in lung cancer (dated 2018 in TCRdb). Context from the whole study: Patients with adenocarcinoma (roughly 12), squamous cell carcinoma (2) and small cell lung cancer (1) were included in the cohort. A total of about 130 million productive TCRbeta reads were generated by sequencing, corresponding to an average of roughly 4.1 million reads per sample. For each patient, one tumor sample and one normal lung sample were taken, giving roughly 30 paired specimens that underwent TCRbeta CDR3 sequencing. The 15 enrolled patients, of whom around 10 were men and 5 were women, were aged roughly 31 to 85 years and were diagnosed with TNM stage I to III disease. The study compared bulk TCRbeta repertoires between lung tumor tissue and matched distant non-tumor lung tissue from about 14 lung cancer patients. Paper-wide results and their limitations: With only roughly 16 patients in the cohort, the authors noted that larger samples and more detailed clinical data are needed. Neither the sequencing platform nor unique molecular identifiers are mentioned in the methods. TCR diversity (inverse Simpson) was significantly higher in tumor than in normal lung tissue (roughly 430 vs 170, P = 0.0075, Mann-Whitney U test). Significantly higher TCR diversity was found in younger patients, and higher tumor TCR diversity was associated with shorter overall and disease-free survival. In normal lung, the top 100 clones accounted for a significantly larger cumulative share of the repertoire than in tumor tissue. Peripheral blood was not sequenced, so blood TCRbeta repertoires in these lung cancer patients were not examined.

The chain is made from TRBV12-3 or TRBV12-4 and TRBJ2-7, with 8 bases aligning to TRBD1. The receptor was isolated from a woman aged 50 to 60 with non-small cell lung cancer. The sequenced sample was distant non-tumor lung tissue. The nucleotide sequence is given as TGTGCCAGCATTCCCGGACAGGGCGGATCTTACGACCAGTACTTC. Its product reads: CASIPGQGGSYDQYF.